This TCR beta chain derives from a study of OX40 agonist ivuxolimab in advanced cancers. This clone came up once. TCRdb's copy holds only in-frame clones and misses some; the assay was immunoSEQ multiplex PCR. The sample includes about 58,000 clones, approximately 90% of them seen just once. The sample was CD4+ or CD8+ T cells sorted from blood, taken in a trial of the OX40 agonist ivuxolimab. This TCR was sampled from an adult with an advanced solid tumor such as melanoma, head and neck, liver or kidney cancer.

Written as DNA, the CDR3 is TGCGCCAGCAGCTTGGAAGGATTAAACACCGGGGAGCTGTTTTTT. Its protein product is CASSLEGLNTGELFF. The rearrangement uses TRBV5-1 and TRBJ2-2; D uncertain. CDR1 is SGHRS and CDR2 is YFSETQ in the germline V gene. CDR3 length: 15 residues. V lost 0 bases to trimming and J lost 2 bases, with 8 bases between them.